This TCR beta chain was sequenced for a study of blood T cell repertoires in COVID-19. Study-wide background: Acute and convalescent COVID-19 specimens originated in the United States, Italy and Spain. From T cells, B-cell-depleted T cells, or PBMCs came the material, which was cDNA or gDNA.

Original methodology: Estimation of nucleated cell counts relied on the amplification of reference gene primers. Profiled with immunoSEQ multiplex PCR; TCRdb holds only in-frame clones, not every one. From that table come the V and J calls and clone size; the DNA was used to work out D and trimming. Among around 150,000 clones listed, 90% to 95% were seen once. Trimming removed 1 base from V and 5 bases from J, with 8 bases in between. This CDR3 region has 13 residues. The germline gives CDR1 SEHNR, CDR2 FQNEAQ (reference sequence). The sample was peripheral blood. The TCR was taken from a woman aged 50 to 60 with acute or convalescent COVID-19. The chain uses TRBV7-9 and TRBJ1-1; D may be TRBD1 (5 bases). For the CDR3, the DNA is TGTGCCAGCAGCTTAGGGACAATTACTGAAGCTTTCTTT. Residues: CASSLGTITEAFF.